The T cell receptor beta chain under discussion was sequenced for a study of monozygotic twins with inflammatory bowel disease (dated by TCRdb to the late 2010s). For the wider study: A total of approximately 30 monozygotic twin pairs were included in the full study, comprising nine German pairs (four IBD-concordant, five IBD-discordant) and 19 IBD-discordant Danish pairs. Disease-associated traits were sought mainly through comparisons between IBD patients and their genetically identical healthy co-twins within discordant pairs. Each individual had, on average, about 151 000 unique TCRalpha sequences and 181 000 unique TCRbeta sequences available for analysis.

Counted from cysteine to phenylalanine, this CDR3 has 12 amino acids. DNA is not on record. Via the germline V gene (reference sequence), CDR1 is GTSNPN and CDR2 SVGIG. The library was generated by 5' RACE. The input for every TCR library was around 3,600 ng of total RNA. cDNA was synthesized with SMARTScribe reverse transcriptase in eight separate reactions per sample. During cDNA synthesis, template switching introduced unique molecular identifiers that contained a 6-nucleotide sample barcode. Two nested PCRs of approximately 16 and 10 cycles amplified the TCRalpha and TCRbeta cDNA, and bead purification followed each PCR. Before amplification, cDNA was treated with uracil DNA-glycosylase and purified using the QIAquick PCR purification kit. The second PCR was the step at which Illumina TruSeq-compatible adapters and sample-specific barcodes were added. TapeStation and Qubit were used to check library quality and concentration, and 5 ng of each library went into the pool. Sequencing of pooled libraries was carried out on an Illumina HiSeq2500 single-index Rapid Run using 2 x 100 bp reads and custom sequencing primers. The original methods were these. MiGEC version 1.2.6 was used for UMI-based consensus assembly to correct PCR and sequencing errors. MiXCR version 2.1.1 was used to carry out V(D)J alignment, clonotype assembly and CDR3 extraction. Gene usage, clonotype sharing and MAIT/NKT TCR abundance were normalised by analysing the top 1000, 10 000 and 20 000 clonotypes per sample. Diversity was computed as the inverse Simpson index with the vegan R package after downsampling to 27 000 UMIs. Paired Mann-Whitney U tests on discordant twin pairs were used, with Benjamini-Hochberg multiple-testing correction. The reads, reprocessed by TCRdb, yield one row per CDR3 protein sequence and no DNA. The V and J calls and clone size are TCRdb's, not the authors'. The sample's records list 150,000 to 200,000 distinct CDR3 sequences. The ten biggest clones cover just under 7.5% of the sample.

About this clonotype itself: Its antigen remains undetermined.

From each donor, an approximately 2.6 ml peripheral blood sample was collected into PAXgene tubes and kept at -80 degrees C. Without T cell sorting, total RNA was isolated from whole blood using the PAXgene blood miRNA kit on an automated QIAcube. Peripheral blood from monozygotic twin pairs concordant or discordant for inflammatory bowel disease was subjected to deep TCRalpha and TCRbeta repertoire profiling with unique molecular barcoding. Smoking habits were recorded for all twin pairs, and each individual was classified as a current, former or never smoker. The investigation overall reported the following: Compared with healthy twins, IBD patients shared fewer clonotypes with other individuals, and the difference was most pronounced in patients with signs of disease activity. The analysis was unable to tell apart different T cell subtypes. Because patients were on differing immunosuppressive treatments, the repertoires may have picked up extra background noise and inter-individual variability. Repertoire similarity did not differ between concordant and discordant twins, possibly due to limited statistical power. Measured by the inverse Simpson index, TCRbeta repertoire diversity was lower in IBD patients than in their healthy co-twins. No single strong signal or clonotype linked to IBD turned up in the results, so the idea that one exists was not supported.

Material for sequencing was blood. The rearranged segments are TRBV30 and TRBJ1-1; lacking DNA, the TRBD1 call made by TCRdb goes unchecked. The receptor comes from a human donor with ulcerative colitis or Crohn's disease, or a healthy co-twin of an affected twin (not recorded which). The CDR3 protein is CAWNWGQTEAFF. Beyond the CDR3, the reference TRBV30 and TRBJ1-1 genes provide the residues; the full variable domain reads: SQTIHQWPATLVQPVGSPLSLECTVEGTSNPNLYWYRQAAGRGLQLLFYSVGIGQISSEVPQNLSASRPQDRQFILSSKKLLLSDSGFYLCAWNWGQTEAFFGQGTRLTVV.